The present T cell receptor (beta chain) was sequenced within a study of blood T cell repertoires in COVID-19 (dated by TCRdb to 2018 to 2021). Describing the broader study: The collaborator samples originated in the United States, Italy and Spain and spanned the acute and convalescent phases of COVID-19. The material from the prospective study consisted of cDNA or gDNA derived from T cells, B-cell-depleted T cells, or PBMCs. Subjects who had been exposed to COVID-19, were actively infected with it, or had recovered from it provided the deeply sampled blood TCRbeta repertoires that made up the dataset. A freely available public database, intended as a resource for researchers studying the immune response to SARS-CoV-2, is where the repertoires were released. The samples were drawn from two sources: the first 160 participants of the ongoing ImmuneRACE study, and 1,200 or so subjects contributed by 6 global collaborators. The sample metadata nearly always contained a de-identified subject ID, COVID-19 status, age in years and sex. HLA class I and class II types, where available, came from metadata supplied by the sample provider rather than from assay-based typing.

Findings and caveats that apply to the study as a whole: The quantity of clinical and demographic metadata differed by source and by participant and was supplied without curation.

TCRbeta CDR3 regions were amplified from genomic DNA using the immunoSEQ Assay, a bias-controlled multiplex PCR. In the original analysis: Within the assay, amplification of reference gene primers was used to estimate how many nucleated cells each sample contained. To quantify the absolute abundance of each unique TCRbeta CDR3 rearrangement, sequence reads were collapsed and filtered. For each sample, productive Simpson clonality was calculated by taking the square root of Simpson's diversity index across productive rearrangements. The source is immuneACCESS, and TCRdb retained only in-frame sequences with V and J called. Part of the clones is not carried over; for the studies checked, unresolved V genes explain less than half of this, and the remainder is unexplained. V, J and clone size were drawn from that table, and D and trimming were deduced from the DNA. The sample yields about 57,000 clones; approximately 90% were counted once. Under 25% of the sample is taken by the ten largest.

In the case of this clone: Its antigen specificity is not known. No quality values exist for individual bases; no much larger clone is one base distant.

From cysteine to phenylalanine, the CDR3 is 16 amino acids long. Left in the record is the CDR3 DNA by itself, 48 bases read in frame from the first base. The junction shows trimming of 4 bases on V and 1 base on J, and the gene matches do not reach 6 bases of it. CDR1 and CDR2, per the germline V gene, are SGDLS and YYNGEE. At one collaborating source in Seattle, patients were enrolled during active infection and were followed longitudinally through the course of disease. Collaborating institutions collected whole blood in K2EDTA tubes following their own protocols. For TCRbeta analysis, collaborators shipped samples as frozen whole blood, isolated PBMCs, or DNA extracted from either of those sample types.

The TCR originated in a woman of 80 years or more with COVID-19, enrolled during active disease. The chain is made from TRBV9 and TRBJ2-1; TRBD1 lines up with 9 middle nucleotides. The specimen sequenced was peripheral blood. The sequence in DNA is TGTGCCAGCAGCCTTGGACAGGGGCTTTCCTACAATGAGCAGTTCTTC. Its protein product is CASSLGQGLSYNEQFF.